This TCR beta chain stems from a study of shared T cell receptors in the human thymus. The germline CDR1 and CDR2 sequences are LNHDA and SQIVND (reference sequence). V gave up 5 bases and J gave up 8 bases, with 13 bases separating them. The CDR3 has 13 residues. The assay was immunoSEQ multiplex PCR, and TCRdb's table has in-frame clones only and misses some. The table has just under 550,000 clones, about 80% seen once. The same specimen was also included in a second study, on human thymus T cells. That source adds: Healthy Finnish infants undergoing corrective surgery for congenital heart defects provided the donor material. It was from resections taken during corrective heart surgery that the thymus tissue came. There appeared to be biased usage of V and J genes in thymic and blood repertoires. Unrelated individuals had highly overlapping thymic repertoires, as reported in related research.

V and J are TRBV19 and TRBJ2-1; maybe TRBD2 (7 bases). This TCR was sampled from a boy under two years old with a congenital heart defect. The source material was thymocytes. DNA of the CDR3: TGTGCCAGTAGTGGGGGGGGCCTCCATGAGCAGTTCTTC. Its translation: CASSGGGLHEQFF.